The entry below describes one T cell receptor beta chain. Antigen specificity is unknown. The sample's time point: week 35, safety follow-up. It was 300 ug of mutant IDH1 20-mer peptide that made up each vaccine dose, given with topical imiquimod. The repertoire was sequenced with immunoSEQ multiplex PCR; TCRdb's copy has only in-frame clones and lacks some. The table shows about 60,000 clones, with approximately 80% occurring only once. This sample stems from a study of a mutant IDH1 vaccine in newly diagnosed glioma. The receptor was isolated from a man younger than 40 with glioma. This material consisted of PBMCs, taken from a glioma patient whose treatment included an IDH1 peptide vaccine.

CDR3 nucleotides: TGCGCCAGCAGCTTGGCAGTTGGCCGCACAGATACGCAGTATTTT. Protein product: CASSLAVGRTDTQYF. V gene TRBV5-1 combines with J gene TRBJ2-3; D gene unclear. The germline gives CDR1 SGHRS, CDR2 YFSETQ. V lost 0 bases to trimming and J lost 1 base, with 9 bases between them. CDR3 length equals 15 residues.